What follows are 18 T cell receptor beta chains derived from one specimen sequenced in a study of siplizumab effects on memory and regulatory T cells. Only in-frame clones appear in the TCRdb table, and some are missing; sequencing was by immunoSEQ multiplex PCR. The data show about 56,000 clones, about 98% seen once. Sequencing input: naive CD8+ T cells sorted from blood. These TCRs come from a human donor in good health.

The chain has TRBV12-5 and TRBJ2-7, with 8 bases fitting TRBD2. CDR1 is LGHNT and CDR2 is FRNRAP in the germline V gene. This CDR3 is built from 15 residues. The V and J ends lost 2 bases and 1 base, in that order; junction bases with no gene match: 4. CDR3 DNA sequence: TGTGCTAGTGGTTTGCTCGGGAGGGGGTCCTACGAGCAGTACTTC. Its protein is CASGLLGRGSYEQYF.

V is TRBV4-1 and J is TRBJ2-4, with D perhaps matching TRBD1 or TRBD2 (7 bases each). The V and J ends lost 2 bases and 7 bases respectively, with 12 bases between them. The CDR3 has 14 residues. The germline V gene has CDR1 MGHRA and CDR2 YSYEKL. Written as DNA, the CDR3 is TGCGCCAGCAGCCAACGACAGGGAGGGAACATTCAGTACTTC. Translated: CASSQRQGGNIQYF.

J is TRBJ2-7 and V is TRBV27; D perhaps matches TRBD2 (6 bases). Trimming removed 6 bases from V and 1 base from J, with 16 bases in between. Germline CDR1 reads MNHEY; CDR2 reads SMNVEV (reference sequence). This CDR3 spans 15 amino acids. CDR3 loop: CASRLAFQGSYEQYF. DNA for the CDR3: TGTGCCAGCAGACTAGCATTTCAGGGATCCTACGAGCAGTACTTC.

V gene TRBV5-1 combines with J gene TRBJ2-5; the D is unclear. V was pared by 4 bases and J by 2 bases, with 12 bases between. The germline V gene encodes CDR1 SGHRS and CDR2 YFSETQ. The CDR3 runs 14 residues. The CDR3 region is CASSAAGNQETQYF. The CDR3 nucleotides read TGCGCCAGCAGCGCGGCAGGAAATCAAGAGACCCAGTACTTC.

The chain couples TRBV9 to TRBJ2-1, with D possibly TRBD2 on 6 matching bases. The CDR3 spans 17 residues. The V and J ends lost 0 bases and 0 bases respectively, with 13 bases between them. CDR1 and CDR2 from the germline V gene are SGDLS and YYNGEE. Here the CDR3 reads CASSVDSGTSSYNEQFF. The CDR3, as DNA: TGTGCCAGCAGCGTAGATAGCGGAACTAGCTCCTACAATGAGCAGTTCTTC.

CDR3 sequence reads: CASSSRGQDTDTQYF. CDR3 sequence (DNA): TGTGCCAGCAGTTCTAGGGGACAGGACACAGATACGCAGTATTTT. This chain joins TRBV27 and TRBJ2-3; 8 bases match TRBD1. Germline values: CDR1 MNHEY, CDR2 SMNVEV (reference sequence). This CDR3 has 15 residues. V was pared by 4 bases and J by 2 bases, with 5 bases of the junction left unmatched.

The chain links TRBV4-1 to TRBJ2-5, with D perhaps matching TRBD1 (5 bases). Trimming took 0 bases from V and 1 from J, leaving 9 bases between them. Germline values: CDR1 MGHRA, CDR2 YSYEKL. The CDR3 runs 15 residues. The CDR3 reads CASSQDQQAQETQYF. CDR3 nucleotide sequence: TGCGCCAGCAGCCAAGATCAACAGGCCCAAGAGACCCAGTACTTC.

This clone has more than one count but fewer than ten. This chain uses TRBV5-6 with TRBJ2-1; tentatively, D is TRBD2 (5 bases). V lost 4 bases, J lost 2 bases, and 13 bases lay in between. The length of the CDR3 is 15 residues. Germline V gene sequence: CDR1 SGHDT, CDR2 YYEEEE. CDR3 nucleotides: TGTGCCAGCAGCGCCCGGGGAATTACCTACAATGAGCAGTTCTTC. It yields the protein CASSARGITYNEQFF. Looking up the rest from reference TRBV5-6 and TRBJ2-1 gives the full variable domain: DAGVTQSPTHLIKTRGQQVTLRCSPKSGHDTVSWYQQALGQGPQFIFQYYEEEERQRGNFPDRFSGHQFPNYSSELNVNALLLGDSALYLCASSARGITYNEQFFGPGTRLTVL.

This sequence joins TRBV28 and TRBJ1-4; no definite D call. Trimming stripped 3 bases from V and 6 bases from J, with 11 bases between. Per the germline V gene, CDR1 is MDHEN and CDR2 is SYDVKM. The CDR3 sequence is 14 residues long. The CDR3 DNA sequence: TGTGCCAGCAGTTTTCTCGGCGATGATGAAAAACTGTTTTTT. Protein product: CASSFLGDDEKLFF.

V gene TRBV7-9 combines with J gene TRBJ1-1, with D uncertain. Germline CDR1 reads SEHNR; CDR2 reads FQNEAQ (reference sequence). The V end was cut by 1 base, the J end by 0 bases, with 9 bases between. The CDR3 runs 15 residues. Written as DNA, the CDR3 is TGTGCCAGCAGCTTAGGTACGGAGGTGAACACTGAAGCTTTCTTT. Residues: CASSLGTEVNTEAFF.

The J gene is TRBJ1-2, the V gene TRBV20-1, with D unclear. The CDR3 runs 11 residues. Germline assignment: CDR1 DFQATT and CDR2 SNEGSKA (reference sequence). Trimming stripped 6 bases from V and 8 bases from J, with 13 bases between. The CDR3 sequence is CSARPSEGYTF. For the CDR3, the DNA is TGCAGTGCGAGACCATCGGAAGGCTACACCTTC.

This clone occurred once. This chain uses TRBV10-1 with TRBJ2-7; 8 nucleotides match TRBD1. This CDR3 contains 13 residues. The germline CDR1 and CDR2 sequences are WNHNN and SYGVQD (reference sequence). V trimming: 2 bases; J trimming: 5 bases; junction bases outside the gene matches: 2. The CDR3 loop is CASSEDRGHEQYF. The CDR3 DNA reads TGCGCCAGCAGTGAGGACAGGGGCCACGAGCAGTACTTC.

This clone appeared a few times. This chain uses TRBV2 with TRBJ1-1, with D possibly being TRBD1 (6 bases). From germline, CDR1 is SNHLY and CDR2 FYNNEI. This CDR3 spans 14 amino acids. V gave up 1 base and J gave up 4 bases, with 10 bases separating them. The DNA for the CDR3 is TGTGCCAGCAGTGAAGTTGGGACAAGCACTGAAGCTTTCTTT. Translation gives CASSEVGTSTEAFF.

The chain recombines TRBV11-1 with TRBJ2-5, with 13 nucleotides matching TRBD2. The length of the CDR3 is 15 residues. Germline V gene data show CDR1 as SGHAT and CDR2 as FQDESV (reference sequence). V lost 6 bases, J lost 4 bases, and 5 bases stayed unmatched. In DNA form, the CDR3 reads TGTGCCAGCAGTCGGACTAGCGGGAGAGGAGAGACCCAGTACTTC. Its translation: CASSRTSGRGETQYF.

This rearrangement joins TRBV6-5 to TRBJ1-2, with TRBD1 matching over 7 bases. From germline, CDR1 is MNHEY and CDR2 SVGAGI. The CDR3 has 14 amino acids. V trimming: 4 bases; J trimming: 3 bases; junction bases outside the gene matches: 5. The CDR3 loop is CASSSGGNYYGYTF. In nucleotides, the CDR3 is TGTGCCAGCAGTTCAGGGGGGAACTACTATGGCTACACCTTC.

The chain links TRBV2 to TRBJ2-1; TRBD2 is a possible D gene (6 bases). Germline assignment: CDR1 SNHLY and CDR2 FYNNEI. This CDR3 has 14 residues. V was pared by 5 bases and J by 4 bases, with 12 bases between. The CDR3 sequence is CASSPGRGYNEQFF. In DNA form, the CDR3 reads TGTGCCAGCAGTCCCGGGAGAGGTTACAATGAGCAGTTCTTC.

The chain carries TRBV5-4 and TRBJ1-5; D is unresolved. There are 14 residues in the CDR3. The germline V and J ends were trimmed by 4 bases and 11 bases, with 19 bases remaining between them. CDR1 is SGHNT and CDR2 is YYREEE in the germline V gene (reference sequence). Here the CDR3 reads CASSGPGALRAQHF. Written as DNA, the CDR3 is TGTGCCAGCAGCGGACCGGGAGCACTAAGGGCCCAGCATTTT.

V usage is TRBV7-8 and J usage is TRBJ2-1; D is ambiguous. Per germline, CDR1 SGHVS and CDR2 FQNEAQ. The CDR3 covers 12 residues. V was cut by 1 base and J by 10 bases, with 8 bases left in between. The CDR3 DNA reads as TGTGCCAGCAGCTTAGGTAGAAACGAGCAGTTCTTC. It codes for CASSLGRNEQFF.